The present T cell receptor (beta chain) was sequenced within a study of metastatic and nonmetastatic thyroid tumors. Prior to thyroid surgery, none of the patients had received any treatment. TCRdb re-called clones from the PCR reads using MiXCR. The sample shows about 69,000 clones, 14% of them seen only once. This clone was counted ten times or more. Trimming removed 0 bases from V and 7 bases from J, with 13 bases in between. CDR3 size: 15 residues. CDR1 and CDR2 from the germline V gene are MGHRA and YSYEKL. The source of this sequence is a male donor with papillary thyroid cancer or a benign thyroid nodule (not recorded which). Some clones in this sample may be carry-over from other donors' samples. Sequencing was carried out using blood. The chain links TRBV4-1 to TRBJ2-1; TRBD2 might be the D (6 bases). The CDR3 DNA reads TGCGCCAGCAGCCAAGATCCGGGAGCGGTAAATGAGCAGTTCTTC. Its protein product is CASSQDPGAVNEQFF.